Below are 12 T cell receptor beta chains sequenced from a single sample in a study of beta chain features in type 1 diabetes. The authors reverse transcribed all of the isolated RNA, so sequencing captured expressed TCRB transcripts. The method was immunoSEQ multiplex PCR; TCRdb's version includes in-frame clones alone and lacks a portion of them. Counted here are more than 250,000 clones, roughly 20% occurring once; the ten biggest clones make up around 0.028%. These receptors are not linked to any known antigen. Study-level findings and limits: Type 1 diabetes patients had moderately but significantly shorter TCRB CDR3s in all four CD4+ subsets.

The sequencing sample was made of naive CD4+ T cells from blood. The receptors were gathered from a woman aged 40 to 50 with type 1 diabetes.

The chain combines TRBV2 with TRBJ2-2, with no clear D. V dropped 7 bases and J dropped 5 bases, with 11 bases sitting between them. CDR1 and CDR2 (germline): SNHLY, FYNNEI. The CDR3 extends over 13 amino acids. The CDR3 DNA is TGTGCCAGCACCCTAGGTGGAACCGGGGAGCTGTTTTTT. It yields the protein CASTLGGTGELFF.

The chain links TRBV5-1 to TRBJ2-7; D remains unclear. This CDR3 has 11 amino acids. CDR1 and CDR2 from the germline V gene are SGHRS and YFSETQ. V dropped 2 bases and J dropped 6 bases, with 6 bases sitting between them. CDR3 protein: CASSLDTEQYF. The CDR3 DNA follows: TGCGCCAGCAGCTTAGACACCGAGCAGTACTTC.

The J gene is TRBJ1-1, the V gene TRBV20-1; D uncertain. In germline, CDR1 is DFQATT, CDR2 SNEGSKA (reference sequence). V was cut by 2 bases and J by 9 bases, with 10 bases left in between. The CDR3 length is 11 residues. CDR3 nucleotide sequence: TGCAGTGCTAGATACACCGGGAAAGCTTTCTTT. Protein: CSARYTGKAFF.

J is TRBJ2-2 and V is TRBV5-6; TRBD1 is a possible D gene (6 bases). The germline V gene encodes CDR1 SGHDT and CDR2 YYEEEE. V was cut by 2 bases and J by 0 bases, with 11 bases left in between. The CDR3 runs 16 residues. CDR3 in amino acids: CASSLRQVSNTGELFF. The CDR3 DNA follows: TGTGCCAGCAGCTTACGACAGGTCTCGAACACCGGGGAGCTGTTTTTT.

In its sample, this clone was seen a few times. The V call is TRBV19, the J call TRBJ1-1; unclear D gene. Germline CDR1 LNHDA, CDR2 SQIVND (reference sequence). Trimming shortened V by 6 bases and J by 9 bases, and 11 bases separated the two germline ends. The length of the CDR3 is 11 residues. The CDR3 is CASSRTGKAFF. The CDR3 coding sequence is TGTGCCAGTAGCCGCACGGGTAAAGCTTTCTTT. The whole variable domain, filled in from reference TRBV19 and TRBJ1-1, reads DGGITQSPKYLFRKEGQNVTLSCEQNLNHDAMYWYRQDPGQGLRLIYYSQIVNDFQKGDIAEGYSVSREKKESFPLTVTSAQKNPTAFYLCASSRTGKAFFGQGTRLTVV.

This clone was detected ten times or more. This sequence joins TRBV23-1 and TRBJ2-1; D is perhaps TRBD2 (5 bases). TRBV23-1 is an open reading frame, and its role is uncertain. The V and J ends lost 6 bases and 1 base respectively, with 10 bases between them. The CDR3 loop spans 14 amino acids. CDR3 loop: CASSVPGSYNEQFF. DNA for the CDR3: TGCGCCAGCAGCGTACCGGGGTCCTACAATGAGCAGTTCTTC.

The chain has TRBV7-3 and TRBJ2-3; 7 positions match TRBD1. CDR3 length: 13 residues. With V trimmed by 5 bases and J by 6 bases, 5 bases remained unmatched. CDR1 is SGHTA and CDR2 is FQGTGA in the germline V gene. CDR3 loop: CASSLDRDDTQYF. The CDR3 bases are TGTGCCAGCAGCCTCGACAGGGATGATACGCAGTATTTT.

The genes are TRBV6-6 and TRBJ1-6; 7 positions match TRBD1. Losses at the gene ends were 6 bases for V and 9 bases for J; bases not matched to a gene: 14. Looked up from germline, CDR1 is MNHNY and CDR2 is SVGAGI (reference sequence). CDR3 length: 16 residues. CDR3 protein: CASSQDRPWGGSPLHF. CDR3 coding DNA: TGTGCCAGCAGCCAGGACAGGCCTTGGGGAGGTTCACCCCTCCACTTT.

The V call is TRBV5-1, the J call TRBJ2-6, with D unresolved. This CDR3 contains 16 residues. Germline V gene lookup returns CDR1 SGHRS and CDR2 YFSETQ. V lost 0 bases, J lost 4 bases, and 11 bases lay in between. The chain's CDR3 is CASSLDSPLGANVLTF. CDR3 in DNA: TGCGCCAGCAGCTTGGACAGTCCTCTCGGGGCCAACGTCCTGACTTTC.

This clone was counted only a few times. This chain joins TRBV4-3 and TRBJ2-7; 11 nucleotides agree with TRBD2. V trimming: 4 bases; J trimming: 3 bases; junction bases outside the gene matches: 5. From germline, CDR1 is LGHNA and CDR2 YSLEER. The CDR3 totals 15 residues. The CDR3 sequence: CASSPGTSGIYEQYF. The CDR3 coding sequence is TGCGCCAGCAGCCCCGGGACTAGCGGAATCTACGAGCAGTACTTC.

This clone was recorded a few times. J is TRBJ1-1 and V is TRBV5-4; D is unresolved. Germline loops: CDR1 SGHNT, CDR2 YYREEE (reference sequence). V was clipped by 2 bases and J by 1 base, with 9 bases between them. This CDR3 has 14 residues. CDR3: CASSFSQANTEAFF. For the CDR3, the DNA is TGTGCCAGCAGCTTTTCGCAGGCGAACACTGAAGCTTTCTTT.

This clone was seen only a few times. This chain links TRBV28 with TRBJ2-7; maybe TRBD2 (6 bases). Trimming shortened V by 9 bases and J by 4 bases, and 19 bases separated the two germline ends. This CDR3 has 14 residues. Germline V CDR1 and CDR2: MDHEN, SYDVKM. This CDR3 reads CASTSGTSAYEQYF. CDR3 coding DNA: TGTGCCAGTACTTCCGGGACTTCCGCATACGAGCAGTACTTC.